This T cell receptor beta chain was profiled in a study of response to subunit inactivated influenza vaccine. Broader study findings: The authors suggested that few new T cells are recruited per seasonal influenza vaccination.

In the case of this clonotype: Its antigen remains unidentified.

TCRdb recomputed calls from the RT-PCR reads with MiXCR, one row per CDR3 protein. The sample lists fewer than 800,000 distinct CDR3 sequences; less than 20% were seen once. Trimming left V 0 bases short and J 0 bases short, with 5 bases between. Germline lookup yields CDR1 MNHEY and CDR2 SVGAGI. CDR3 length equals 15 residues. Sequencing used PBMCs from blood, obtained approximately 12 days after vaccination. The TCR was taken from a man aged 50-59 years who received an inactivated influenza vaccine. The V call is TRBV6-5, the J call TRBJ2-2, with no clear D. The CDR3 DNA follows: TGTGCCAGCAGTTACTCATTCGCGAACACCGGGGAGCTGTTTTTT. Translated, it gives CASSYSFANTGELFF.